Below, 14 T cell receptor beta chains from the same sample are listed, as sequenced in a study of read filtering for tumor transcriptome and immune sequencing. From roughly 0.4 ug of RNA, a library with molecular barcoded alpha/delta and beta/gamma adaptors was made. TCRdb reanalysed the reads using MiXCR and keeps one entry per CDR3 protein. The repertoire has 62,000 or so distinct CDR3 sequences, about 14% of them found once; the top ten carry roughly 45%. Sequenced input: a population of CD138-negative cells sorted from bone marrow. These receptor sequences come from a donor older than 35 with multiple myeloma.

This clonotype occurred many times. V is TRBV7-3 and J is TRBJ1-1; the match to TRBD1 covers 7 bases. With 5 bases clipped from V and 4 bases from J, the junction kept 4 bases outside the gene matches. Looked up from germline, CDR1 is SGHTA and CDR2 is FQGTGA. The CDR3 has 13 residues. CDR3 in amino acids: CASSLRQGTEAFF. The DNA for the CDR3 is TGTGCCAGCAGCCTCAGACAGGGCACTGAAGCTTTCTTT.

This clonotype turned up a few times. This sequence may be a read error, since a much larger clone differs from it by one base. The J gene is TRBJ1-1, the V gene TRBV29-1, with a possible D match to TRBD1 (5 bases). Germline V gene sequence: CDR1 SQVTM, CDR2 ANQGSEA. CDR3 size: 14 residues. The CDR3 region has the DNA TGCAGCGTACAACGGTGGGGGGAGAACACTGAAGCTTACTTT. This gives the protein CSVQRWGENTEAYF.

This chain's CDR3 is CATSVSGVEETQYF. CDR3 sequence (DNA): TGTGCCACCAGTGTCAGCGGGGTCGAAGAGACCCAGTACTTC. The chain recombines TRBV24-1 with TRBJ2-5, with 7 nucleotides matching TRBD2. The CDR3 has 14 amino acids. J lost 3 bases, V lost 5 bases, and 5 bases had no gene match. Per the germline V gene, CDR1 is KGHDR and CDR2 is SFDVKD.

This clonotype was recorded many times. The chain carries TRBV28 and TRBJ2-4; 11 positions agree with TRBD1. V lost 5 bases and J lost 3; bases outside the gene matches: 21. This CDR3 comprises 21 residues. CDR1 and CDR2 from the germline V gene are MDHEN and SYDVKM. This CDR3 reads CASSLSLKIPGQGGSKNIQYF. CDR3 DNA: TGTGCCAGCAGTCTATCCCTTAAAATCCCGGGACAGGGGGGAAGCAAAAACATTCAGTACTTC.

Points on this clonotype: A much larger clone is a single base away; this may be a read error. As the CDR3 is not closed by the conserved phenylalanine or tryptophan, this likely results from a read error. The chain couples TRBV5-1 to TRBJ2-5; TRBD2 matches at 7 bases. The V and J ends lost 4 bases and 4 bases, in that order; junction bases with no gene match: 19. The CDR3 is 18 residues long. Germline CDR1 SGHRS, CDR2 YFSETQ. The CDR3 sequence is CASSPVALGRERGETQYL. The CDR3 coding sequence is TGCGCCAGCAGCCCCGTCGCATTGGGGCGGGAGAGAGGAGAGACCCAGTACCTC.

This clonotype was seen a few times. This chain links TRBV10-3 with TRBJ2-5; 7 nucleotides line up with TRBD2. The CDR3 sequence is 15 residues long. Germline values: CDR1 ENHRY, CDR2 SYGVKD. V was pared by 3 bases and J by 8 bases, with 12 bases of the junction left unmatched. DNA for the CDR3: TGTGCCATCAGTGATCGGCTAGCGGCCAAGAGAACCCAGTACTTC. It is translated as CAISDRLAAKRTQYF.

This clonotype was counted only a few times. The V call is TRBV10-3, the J call TRBJ1-1, with 10 bases aligning to TRBD1. The CDR3 spans 16 residues. V dropped 6 bases and J dropped 5; count of bases not matched to a gene: 12. Germline CDR1 ENHRY, CDR2 SYGVKD. The CDR3 sequence: CAIRTTGGDRSTEAFF. In DNA form, the CDR3 reads TGTGCCATCAGAACGACAGGGGGCGACCGGTCGACTGAAGCTTTCTTT.

This clonotype was picked up a small number of times. J is TRBJ2-5 and V is TRBV7-9; D might be TRBD1 (5 bases). Germline values: CDR1 SEHNR, CDR2 FQNEAQ (reference sequence). With 0 bases removed from V and 0 bases from J, the gap between germline ends came to 11 bases. This CDR3 contains 16 residues. The CDR3 DNA reads as TGTGCCAGCAGCTTAGCGTCAGGGATCGACCAAGAGACCCAGTACTTC. Protein sequence: CASSLASGIDQETQYF. The full variable domain, its missing parts supplied by reference TRBV7-9 and TRBJ2-5, is DTGVSQNPRHKITKRGQNVTFRCDPISEHNRLYWYRQTLGQGPEFLTYFQNEAQLEKSRLLSDRFSAERPKGSFSTLEIQRTEQGDSAMYLCASSLASGIDQETQYFGPGTRLLVL.

This clonotype was picked up many times. The chain is built from TRBV7-2 and TRBJ2-5; D gene ambiguous. Germline V gene lookup returns CDR1 SGHTA and CDR2 FQGNSA. This CDR3 region has 14 residues. V was trimmed by 2 bases and J by 2 bases, leaving 9 bases between them. Here the CDR3 reads CASSLSWGQETQYF. The CDR3 DNA follows: TGTGCCAGCAGCTTAAGTTGGGGACAAGAGACCCAGTACTTC. Drawing the rest from reference TRBV7-2 and TRBJ2-5, the complete variable domain is GAGVSQSPSNKVTEKGKDVELRCDPISGHTALYWYRQSLGQGLEFLIYFQGNSAPDKSGLPSDRFSAERTGGSVSTLTIQRTQQEDSAVYLCASSLSWGQETQYFGPGTRLLVL.

This clonotype has more than one count but fewer than ten. The chain has TRBV6-5 and TRBJ2-7; TRBD2 agrees at 8 bases. Trimming cost V 5 bases and J 0 bases; bases outside gene matches: 18. Germline loops: CDR1 MNHEY, CDR2 SVGAGI. The CDR3 consists of 19 residues. The CDR3, as DNA: TGTGCCAGCAGTGAGACCGGGGTAAACATAGCGGGGAACTCCTACGAGCAGTACTTC. It codes for CASSETGVNIAGNSYEQYF.

This clonotype was counted ten times or more. The chain is built from TRBV5-1 and TRBJ2-3; D is unclear. The CDR3 runs to 14 residues. V was clipped by 2 bases and J by 4 bases, with 11 bases between them. From germline, CDR1 is SGHRS and CDR2 YFSETQ. The CDR3 DNA follows: TGCGCCAGCAGCTTTCGGTCCCCCTCAGATACGCAGTATTTT. Translation: CASSFRSPSDTQYF.

In its sample, this clonotype was seen many times. This CDR3 reads CASSQTSQEQFF. CDR3 nucleotide sequence: TGCGCCAGCAGCCAGACTAGTCAAGAGCAGTTCTTC. This chain links TRBV4-3 with TRBJ2-1, with a tentative D call TRBD2 (6 bases). V shed 3 bases and J shed 10 bases, with 10 bases lying between them. Germline V gene sequence: CDR1 LGHNA, CDR2 YSLEER. The CDR3 totals 12 residues.

CDR3 protein: CASSSGTGYSYEQYF. DNA for the CDR3: TGTGCCAGCAGTTCCGGGACAGGGTACTCCTACGAGCAGTACTTC. This sequence joins TRBV14 and TRBJ2-7, with 9 nucleotides matching TRBD1. CDR3 length: 15 amino acids. Trimming took 6 bases from V and 0 from J; bases not matched to a gene: 6. The germline V gene encodes CDR1 SGHDN and CDR2 FVKESK.

To note about this clonotype: A much larger clone sits a single nucleotide away, making a read error possible. The chain combines TRBV28 with TRBJ2-3, with D tentatively TRBD1 or TRBD2 (7 bases each). The V gene's germline CDR1 is MDHEN and CDR2 SYDVKM. The CDR3 sequence is 14 residues long. The CDR3 region is CAGRGGVSTDTQYF. The CDR3, as DNA: TGTGCCGGCAGGGGGGGAGTCAGCACAGATACGCAGTATTTT. Full variable domain (missing parts from reference TRBV28 and TRBJ2-3): DVKVTQSSRYLVKRTGEKVFLECVQDMDHENMFWYRQDPGLGLRLIYFSYDVKMKEKGDIPEGYSVSREKKERFSLILESASTNQTSMYLCAGRGGVSTDTQYFGPGTRLTVL.